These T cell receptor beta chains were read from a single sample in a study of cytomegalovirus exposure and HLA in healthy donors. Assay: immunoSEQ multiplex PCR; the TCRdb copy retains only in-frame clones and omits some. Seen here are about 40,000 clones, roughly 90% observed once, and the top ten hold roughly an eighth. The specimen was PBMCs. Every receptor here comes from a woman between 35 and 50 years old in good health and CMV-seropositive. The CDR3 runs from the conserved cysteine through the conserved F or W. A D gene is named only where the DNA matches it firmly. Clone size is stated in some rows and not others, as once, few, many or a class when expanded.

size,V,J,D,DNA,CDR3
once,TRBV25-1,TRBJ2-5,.,TGTGCCAGCAGAGCCTCTTGGGAGACCCAGTACTTC,CASRASWETQYF
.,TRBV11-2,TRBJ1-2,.,TGTGCCAGCAGCTTAAGGACAGCCCGGTTTCGCTACACCTTC,CASSLRTARFRYTF
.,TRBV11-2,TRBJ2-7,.,TGTGCCAGCAGCTTAGAAACAGGGCGTACCTACGAGCAGTACTTC,CASSLETGRTYEQYF
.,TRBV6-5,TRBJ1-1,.,TGTGCCAGCAGTTACGGTGGAGGGGTGGGGAACACTGAAGCTTTCTTT,CASSYGGGVGNTEAFF
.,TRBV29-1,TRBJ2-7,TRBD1,TGCAGCGCAGGGACAGGGGAGGGAGTGTACGAGCAGTACTTC,CSAGTGEGVYEQYF
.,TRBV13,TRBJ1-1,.,TGTGCCATCAGTGAGGAGGAGGGCCTGAACACTGAAGCTTTCTTT,CAISEEEGLNTEAFF
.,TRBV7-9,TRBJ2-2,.,TGTGCCAGCAGGTTAGGGGAGCGAGAAACCGGGGAGCTGTTTTTT,CASRLGERETGELFF
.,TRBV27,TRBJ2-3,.,TGTGCCAGCTCCCCCAGGGATACGCAGTATTTT,CASSPRDTQYF
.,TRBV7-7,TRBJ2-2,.,TGTGCCAGCAGCTCCCACCCCGTCGCTATGTCCGGGGAGCTGTTTTTT,CASSSHPVAMSGELFF
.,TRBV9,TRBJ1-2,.,TGTGCCAGCAGCCCTTCAGGGGCTGCTAACTATGGCTACACCTTC,CASSPSGAANYGYTF
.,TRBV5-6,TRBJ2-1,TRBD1,TGTGCCAGCAGCTCGATTCAGGGGGCCTCCTACAATGAGCAGTTCTTC,CASSSIQGASYNEQFF
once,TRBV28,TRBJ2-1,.,TGTGCCAGCACCCAGGGTGGCCACTCCTACAATGAGCAGTTCTTC,CASTQGGHSYNEQFF
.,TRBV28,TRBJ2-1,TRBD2,TGTGCCAGCAGCACTAGCGGGGCTTACAATGAGCAGTTCTTC,CASSTSGAYNEQFF
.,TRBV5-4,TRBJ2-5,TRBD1,TGTGCCAGCAGCTGGGGACAGGGTAAGGAGACCCAGTACTTC,CASSWGQGKETQYF